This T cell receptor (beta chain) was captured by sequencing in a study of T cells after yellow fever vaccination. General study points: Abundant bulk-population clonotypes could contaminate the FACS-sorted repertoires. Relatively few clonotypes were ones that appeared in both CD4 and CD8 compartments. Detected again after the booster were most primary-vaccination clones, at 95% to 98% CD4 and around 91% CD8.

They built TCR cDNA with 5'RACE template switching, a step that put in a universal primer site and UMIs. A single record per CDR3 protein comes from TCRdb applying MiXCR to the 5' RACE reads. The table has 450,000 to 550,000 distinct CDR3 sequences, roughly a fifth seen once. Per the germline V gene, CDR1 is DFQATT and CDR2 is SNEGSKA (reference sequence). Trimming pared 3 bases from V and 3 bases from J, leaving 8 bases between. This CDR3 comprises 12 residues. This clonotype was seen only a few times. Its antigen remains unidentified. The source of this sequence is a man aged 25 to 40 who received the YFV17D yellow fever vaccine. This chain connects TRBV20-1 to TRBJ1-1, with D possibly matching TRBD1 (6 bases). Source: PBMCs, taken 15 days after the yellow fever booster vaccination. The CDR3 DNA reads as TGCAGTGCTAGGACAGGCCACACTGAAGCTTTCTTT. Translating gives CSARTGHTEAFF.